This T cell receptor beta chain was obtained from a study of T cells in Graves' hyperthyroidism and ophthalmopathy. Study at large: Blood was drawn when the patient was first diagnosed and still untreated.

This clonotype occurred many times. Researchers amplified the TCR beta CDR3 regions from RNA transcripts. When the TCR CDR3 underwent first-round RT-PCR, the HTBI primer set was used. One entry per CDR3 protein, called by TCRdb with MiXCR from the multiplex PCR reads. The sample lists about 290,000 distinct CDR3 sequences; approximately 13% were seen once. Orbital computed tomography, thyroid ultrasound, serum thyroxine and TRAb, and clinical symptoms together informed the diagnoses. The sequence came from a middle-aged woman with Graves' hyperthyroidism. Material: blood.

In DNA, the CDR3 is TGTGCCAGCAGTGCTGGGAACAGGGGAAACACCGGGGAGCTGTTTTTT. This codes for CASSAGNRGNTGELFF. V usage is TRBV2 and J usage is TRBJ2-2; 7 bases are shared with TRBD1. The CDR3 covers 16 residues. The germline gives CDR1 SNHLY, CDR2 FYNNEI. Trimming removed 4 bases from V and 2 bases from J; junction bases left unmatched: 7.